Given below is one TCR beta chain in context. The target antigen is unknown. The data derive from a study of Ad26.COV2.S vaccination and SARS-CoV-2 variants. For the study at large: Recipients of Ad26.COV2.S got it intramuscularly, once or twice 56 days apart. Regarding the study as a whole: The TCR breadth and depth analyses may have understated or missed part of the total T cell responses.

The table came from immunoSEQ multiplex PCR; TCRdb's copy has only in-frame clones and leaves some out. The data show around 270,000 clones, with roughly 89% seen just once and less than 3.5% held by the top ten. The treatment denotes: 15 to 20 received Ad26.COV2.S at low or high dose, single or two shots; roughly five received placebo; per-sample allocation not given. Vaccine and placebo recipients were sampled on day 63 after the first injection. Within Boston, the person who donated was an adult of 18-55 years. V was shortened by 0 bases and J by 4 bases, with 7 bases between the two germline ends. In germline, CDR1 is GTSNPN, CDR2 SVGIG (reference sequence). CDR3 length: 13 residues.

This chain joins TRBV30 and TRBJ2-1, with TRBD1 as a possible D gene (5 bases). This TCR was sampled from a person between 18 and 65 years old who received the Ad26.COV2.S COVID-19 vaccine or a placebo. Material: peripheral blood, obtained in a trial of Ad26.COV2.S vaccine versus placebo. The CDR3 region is CAWSVRQYNEQFF. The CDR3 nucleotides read TGTGCCTGGAGTGTACGACAGTACAATGAGCAGTTCTTC.